This section outlines one T cell receptor (beta chain) sequence together with its context. The target of this receptor is not known. Per-base qualities were not stored, and no clone one base away is much larger. The germline V gene (reference sequence) yields LNHDA for CDR1 and SQIVND for CDR2. Relative to germline, V is missing 8 bases and J is missing 6 bases, with 15 bases of the junction outside any gene match. Spanning cysteine to phenylalanine, the CDR3 consists of 17 amino acids. The DNA shown is the 51-base CDR3, in frame from base 1. The TCR beta CDR3 regions were amplified from the RNA transcripts. A first-round RT-PCR of the TCR CDR3 used the HTBI primer set with the Qiagen OneStep RT-PCR kit. Libraries were constructed in a second round of multiplex PCR, after which size selection and purification were performed. Libraries were sequenced paired-end with 100 bp reads on an Illumina HiSeq2000. As for how the authors treated the data: SOAPnuke was used to process the raw data, with reads discarded if the reads contained adapters or uncalled bases, had a mean Phred below 15, or lacked an exact constant-primer or identifier match. High-quality paired reads were merged using COPE v1.2.5, and each unique nucleotide sequence was defined as a clonotype. Clonotypes were aligned to IMGT TRBV, TRBD and TRBJ reference segments using MiTCR v1.1. The analysis was restricted to V-J combinations with a frequency above 0.0001, which together covered 99% to 99.2% of the repertoires. The TCS score was defined as F50 (clonal expansion) divided by E x V (chaos), with BLOSUM62-based TCRdist calculated between CDR3 peptides within each V-J. Welch's t-statistics and random forest reduced roughly 530 V-J features to 13, which were used in a naive Bayes classifier (R e1071). Using fastp at Q25 and MiXCR, TCRdb reprocessed the public reads and kept productive beta chains. Duplicate CDR3 protein sequences are folded into a single record with the most common DNA and genes. TCRdb, not the authors, supplied the V and J calls. In all, the sample holds approximately 560,000 distinct CDR3 sequences, and about a sixth of those were seen once. The ten biggest clones cover approximately 7.4% of the sample.

The data were obtained in a study of T cells in Graves' hyperthyroidism and ophthalmopathy (dated by TCRdb to the late 2010s). Background for the entire study: Peripheral blood was sampled at the time of initial diagnosis, prior to any treatment. To identify TCR V-J signatures that set the groups apart, the researchers used a discovery cohort of 95 to 100 patients, made up of 40 to 45 with Graves' ophthalmopathy and about 55 with stable Graves' hyperthyroidism. Whether ophthalmopathy could be predicted prospectively was tested in an independent validation cohort made up of roughly 20 hyperthyroidism patients plus 17 patients who later progressed to ophthalmopathy. The roughly 100 discovery patients were randomly divided into training and test sets at a 7:3 ratio. In addition, the study compared T-cell repertoires in thyroid tissue and in blood from five or six Graves' hyperthyroidism patients. Following sampling, methimazole starting at 30 mg daily was given to hyperthyroidism patients, and high-dose intravenous methylprednisolone was given to ophthalmopathy patients. The paper reports TCR Vbeta CDR3 sequencing of 140 or so peripheral blood samples: under 45 ophthalmopathy, fewer than 80 hyperthyroidism and approximately 17 progressor patients.

Graves' hyperthyroidism was defined as stable when no progression to ophthalmopathy occurred over 18 months of follow-up. The hyperthyroidism patients were between 18 and 65 years old and newly diagnosed, with a disease duration of less than 2 months. Any patient with an uncontrolled infection, another autoimmune disease, pregnancy or lactation was excluded. Diagnoses were established on the basis of clinical symptoms, serum thyroxine and TRAb, thyroid ultrasound, and orbital computed tomography. Ficoll-Paque density gradient centrifugation was used to isolate PBMCs from around 10 ml of fresh peripheral blood. Total RNA was extracted using Trizol reagent, and RNA quality was assessed on an Agilent 2100 Bioanalyzer. What the authors observed across the whole study: Blood samples also contained most of the expanded thyroid clonotypes (frequency above 0.001), which suggests that blood repertoires may reflect thyroid immune responses. In cross-validation, a model built on a 13 V-J signature told ophthalmopathy apart from stable hyperthyroidism with approximately 91% sensitivity and 81% to 82% specificity, and in testing the same model reached 80%/75%. No statistical method was used to fix the sample size in advance, and group allocation was not hidden from the investigators. In validation, the model predicted progression to ophthalmopathy a median of 6.5 months before onset, with approximately 68% sensitivity and roughly 73% specificity.

This receptor was obtained from a woman younger than 45 with Graves' hyperthyroidism. Sequenced sample: blood. The rearranged chain carries TRBV19 and TRBJ2-2; TRBD2 aligns with 10 central bases. At the DNA level, the sequence is TGTGCCAGTTTGCGAGTGGGGCTAGCGGGAGTCTCCGGGGAGCTGTTTTTT. Its protein product is CASLRVGLAGVSGELFF.